The 3 T cell receptor beta chains below come from one sample, sequenced in a study of response to subunit inactivated influenza vaccine. In TCRdb, the RT-PCR reads were re-called with MiXCR into one record per CDR3 protein. The sample records hundreds of thousands of distinct CDR3 sequences, about 11% being singletons. Another study also made use of these data, one on T cells expressing NK-cell markers. That paper adds: UMI-tagged 5'RACE template switching yielded the TCR beta cDNA.

Material: PBMCs from blood, obtained on the day of vaccination. These receptors were taken from a man aged 50 to 59 who received an inactivated influenza vaccine.

There are a few counts of this clonotype. The CDR3 sequence is CASSSGVLRNEQFF. The DNA of the CDR3 is TGTGCCAGCAGCTCAGGGGTCCTAAGGAATGAGCAGTTCTTC. The genes are TRBV7-9 and TRBJ2-1; a weak D match, TRBD1 (6 bases). The germline gives CDR1 SEHNR, CDR2 FQNEAQ (reference sequence). The CDR3 runs to 14 residues. Trimming took off 4 bases at V and 7 bases at J, with 14 bases between the two ends.

CDR3 protein: CASSLSEVDYTF. DNA for the CDR3: TGTGCCAGCAGCTTATCCGAGGTTGACTACACCTTC. The chain recombines TRBV7-9 with TRBJ1-2; D gene ambiguous. The CDR3 contains 12 residues. Trimming stripped 2 bases from V and 10 bases from J, with 11 bases between. Germline CDR1 reads SEHNR; CDR2 reads FQNEAQ (reference sequence).

This chain links TRBV29-1 with TRBJ2-2; 7 positions match TRBD1. V was pared by 5 bases and J by 0 bases, with 6 bases of the junction left unmatched. Germline CDR1 SQVTM, CDR2 ANQGSEA. This CDR3 region has 15 residues. This CDR3 reads CSVSSGQSNTGELFF. The CDR3 nucleotides read TGCAGCGTTTCTTCGGGACAGTCGAACACCGGGGAGCTGTTTTTT.